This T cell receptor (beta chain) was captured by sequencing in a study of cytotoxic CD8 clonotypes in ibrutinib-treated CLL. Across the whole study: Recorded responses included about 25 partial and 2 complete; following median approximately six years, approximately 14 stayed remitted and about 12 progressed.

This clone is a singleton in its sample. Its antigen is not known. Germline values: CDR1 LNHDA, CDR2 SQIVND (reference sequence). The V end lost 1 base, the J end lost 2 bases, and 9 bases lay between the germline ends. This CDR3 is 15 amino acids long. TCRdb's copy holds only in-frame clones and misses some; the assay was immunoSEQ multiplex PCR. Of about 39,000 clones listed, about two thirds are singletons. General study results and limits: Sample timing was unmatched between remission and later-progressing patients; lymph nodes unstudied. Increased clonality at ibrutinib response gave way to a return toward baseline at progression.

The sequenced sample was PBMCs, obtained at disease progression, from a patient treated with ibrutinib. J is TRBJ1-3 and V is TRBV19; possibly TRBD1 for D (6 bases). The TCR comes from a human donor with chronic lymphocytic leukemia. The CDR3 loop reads CASSIGRGAGNTIYF. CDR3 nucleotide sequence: TGTGCCAGTAGTATAGGCAGGGGAGCTGGAAACACCATATATTTT. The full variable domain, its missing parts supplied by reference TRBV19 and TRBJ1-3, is DGGITQSPKYLFRKEGQNVTLSCEQNLNHDAMYWYRQDPGQGLRLIYYSQIVNDFQKGDIAEGYSVSREKKESFPLTVTSAQKNPTAFYLCASSIGRGAGNTIYFGEGSWLTVV.